What follows are 28 T cell receptor beta chains derived from one specimen sequenced in a study of shared clonotypes between healthy human individuals. Produced via immunoSEQ multiplex PCR; TCRdb's table is partial and in-frame only. The repertoire holds about 2.4 million clones, with 93% as singletons. The sample was naive CD4+ T cells from PBMCs. Subset noted: CD45RA+ positively selected. The receptors were gathered from a man aged 18 to 29 in good health. Some clones in this sample may be carry-over from other donors' samples.

This rearrangement joins TRBV7-9 to TRBJ1-2; D remains ambiguous. This CDR3 has 14 residues. The V end lost 1 base, the J end lost 7 bases, and 13 bases lay between the germline ends. Germline V gives CDR1 SEHNR, CDR2 FQNEAQ (reference sequence). The CDR3 DNA is TGTGCCAGCAGCTTAGGACCGTCTGGTTCTGGCTACACCTTC. It translates to CASSLGPSGSGYTF.

The chain combines TRBV18 with TRBJ2-7, with 9 bases fitting TRBD2. The CDR3 contains 15 residues. Germline V gene data show CDR1 as KGHSH and CDR2 as LQKENI. The junction had 8 bases not matched to a gene; V was cut back by 6 bases and J by 2 bases. The CDR3 nucleotides read TGTGCCAGCTCCCCCCGGAGCGGGAGGCCCTACGAGCAGTACTTC. It yields the protein CASSPRSGRPYEQYF.

This chain connects TRBV28 to TRBJ2-2; D might be TRBD2 (5 bases). CDR3 length: 16 residues. Trimming removed 7 bases at V and 5 bases at J, with 20 bases between. Germline loops: CDR1 MDHEN, CDR2 SYDVKM. The CDR3 coding sequence is TGTGCCAGCACCGTCTCGGAGCCCGGGAAGACCGGGGAGCTGTTTTTT. Translated: CASTVSEPGKTGELFF.

A word on this clone: This sample includes further DNA sequences coding for the same CDR3. This chain links TRBV6-5 with TRBJ1-1; D remains unclear. The CDR3 is made up of 11 amino acids. Germline CDR1 reads MNHEY; CDR2 reads SVGAGI. Trimming left V 6 bases short and J 1 base short, with 3 bases between. The CDR3 reads CASSKNTEAFF. The DNA of the CDR3 is TGTGCCAGCAGCAAGAACACTGAAGCTTTCTTT.

The V call is TRBV7-3, the J call TRBJ2-6, with D unresolved. Germline values: CDR1 SGHTA, CDR2 FQGTGA. The CDR3 covers 16 residues. Trimming stripped 2 bases from V and 0 bases from J, with 8 bases between. CDR3 sequence: CASSLLGISGANVLTF. The CDR3 DNA sequence: TGTGCCAGCAGCTTATTGGGCATCTCTGGGGCCAACGTCCTGACTTTC.

This sequence joins TRBV28 and TRBJ2-1; 7 bases line up with TRBD2. In germline, CDR1 is MDHEN, CDR2 SYDVKM. V lost 6 bases and J lost 10; bases outside the gene matches: 9. The CDR3 consists of 13 residues. CDR3 sequence: CASSPTSVHEQFF. CDR3 sequence (DNA): TGTGCCAGCAGCCCCACTAGCGTCCACGAGCAGTTCTTC. The entire variable domain, with the rest obtained from reference TRBV28 and TRBJ2-1, is as follows: DVKVTQSSRYLVKRTGEKVFLECVQDMDHENMFWYRQDPGLGLRLIYFSYDVKMKEKGDIPEGYSVSREKKERFSLILESASTNQTSMYLCASSPTSVHEQFFGPGTRLTVL.

V is TRBV11-2 and J is TRBJ2-7, with D maybe TRBD2 (6 bases). CDR1 SGHAT and CDR2 FQNNGV come from the germline V gene. V was shortened by 5 bases and J by 1 base, with 18 bases between the two germline ends. The CDR3 is 16 residues long. The DNA of the CDR3 is TGTGCCAGCAGCAAACGCCGGGACTGGGAATCCTACGAGCAGTACTTC. Its protein product is CASSKRRDWESYEQYF.

CDR3 in amino acids: CASSIGGGGGNTIYF. CDR3 sequence (DNA): TGTGCCAGTAGTATCGGTGGAGGGGGCGGAAACACCATATATTTT. This chain connects TRBV19 to TRBJ1-3, with 7 positions matching TRBD1. This CDR3 spans 15 amino acids. The germline V gene has CDR1 LNHDA and CDR2 SQIVND (reference sequence). Trimming at V came to 3 bases and at J to 4 bases, leaving 6 bases not matched to a gene.

The V and J genes are TRBV28 and TRBJ1-2; no reliable D call. Per the germline V gene, CDR1 is MDHEN and CDR2 is SYDVKM. V lost 2 bases to trimming and J lost 8 bases, with 12 bases between them. The CDR3 loop spans 13 amino acids. In DNA, the CDR3 is TGTGCCAGCAGTTTAAAAAAAAGCGCAGGCTACACCTTC. Translating gives CASSLKKSAGYTF.

The chain has TRBV10-3 and TRBJ1-3, with D tentatively TRBD1 (5 bases). Germline CDR1 and CDR2: ENHRY and SYGVKD. Deletions cut 6 bases from V and 1 base from J, with 16 bases between. CDR3 length equals 16 residues. The CDR3 is CAISPTGGVSGNTIYF. CDR3 coding DNA: TGTGCCATCAGCCCGACTGGGGGGGTTTCTGGAAACACCATATATTTT.

The chain links TRBV30 to TRBJ1-5; D is possibly TRBD1 (5 bases). CDR3 length: 14 amino acids. V lost 4 bases to trimming and J lost 0 bases, with 10 bases between them. The germline V gene has CDR1 GTSNPN and CDR2 SVGIG (reference sequence). The CDR3 protein is CAWNSGGSNQPQHF. CDR3 coding DNA: TGTGCCTGGAACTCGGGGGGTAGCAATCAGCCCCAGCATTTT.

The chain carries TRBV5-1 and TRBJ1-4; D is ambiguous. The CDR3 runs 16 residues. Per germline, CDR1 SGHRS and CDR2 YFSETQ. Trimming stripped 0 bases from V and 3 bases from J, with 12 bases between. The chain's CDR3 is CASSLVGVGANEKLFF. Here the CDR3 DNA reads TGCGCCAGCAGCTTGGTCGGGGTTGGGGCTAATGAAAAACTGTTTTTT.

The chain uses TRBV5-6 and TRBJ2-5; a possible D gene is TRBD2 (7 bases). V gave up 4 bases and J gave up 7 bases, with 17 bases separating them. Germline V gene sequence: CDR1 SGHDT, CDR2 YYEEEE. The CDR3 spans 14 residues. In DNA form, the CDR3 reads TGTGCCAGCAGCAGGGTGGGGGGGCAGGCGACCCAGTACTTC. Translating gives CASSRVGGQATQYF.

J is TRBJ2-3 and V is TRBV15; TRBD1 is a possible D gene (5 bases). Germline V CDR1 and CDR2: LNHNV, YYDKDF (reference sequence). This CDR3 region has 14 residues. The V end lost 10 bases, the J end lost 3 bases, and 17 bases lay between the germline ends. The CDR3 loop is CASGPQGFTDTQYF. The CDR3, as DNA: TGTGCCAGCGGACCCCAGGGATTTACAGATACGCAGTATTTT.

CDR3 nucleotide sequence: TGTGCCAGCAGTGAAAGGCGGTCGAGTGAAGCTTTCTTT. Residues: CASSERRSSEAFF. The rearrangement links TRBV25-1 to TRBJ1-1; no firm D call. The V end lost 2 bases, the J end lost 7 bases, and 11 bases lay between the germline ends. The CDR3 extends over 13 amino acids. Germline CDR1 is MGHDK and CDR2 is SYGVNS.

The chain employs TRBV6-5 and TRBJ1-2; 10 nucleotides agree with TRBD1. CDR3 length: 15 residues. CDR1 and CDR2 (germline): MNHEY, SVGAGI. The V segment lost 8 bases and the J segment 7 bases; nucleotides outside the gene matches: 13. CDR3 coding DNA: TGTGCCAGCTACTCGACAGGGGGCGGGTCGTTTGGCTACACCTTC. It translates to CASYSTGGGSFGYTF.

With respect to this clone: The same CDR3 also results from other DNA sequences found in this sample. The chain carries TRBV15 and TRBJ2-7, with 7 bases lining up with TRBD1. V gave up 1 base and J gave up 3 bases; unmatched junction bases: 3. The germline CDR1 and CDR2 sequences are LNHNV and YYDKDF (reference sequence). The CDR3 loop spans 14 amino acids. The CDR3 loop reads CATSRGRDSYEQYF. In DNA, the CDR3 is TGTGCCACCAGCAGAGGAAGGGACAGCTACGAGCAGTACTTC.

This clone showed up just once. The V and J genes are TRBV6-1 and TRBJ1-1, with D perhaps TRBD1 (6 bases). Germline V lookup: CDR1 MNHNS, CDR2 SASEGT. Trimming cost V 7 bases and J 2 bases, with 17 bases left between them. This CDR3 spans 15 amino acids. This CDR3 is CASKARTATNTEAFF. The CDR3 DNA reads TGTGCCAGCAAGGCTAGGACAGCTACAAACACTGAAGCTTTCTTT.

The chain uses TRBV29-1 and TRBJ2-7; 7 bases match TRBD1. Germline V gene data show CDR1 as SQVTM and CDR2 as ANQGSEA. This CDR3 contains 15 residues. After removal of 7 bases from V and 3 bases from J, the junction contained 15 bases not matched to a gene. DNA of the CDR3: TGCAGCGCCGGAACCTATAAGGGGACAGTCTACGAGCAGTACTTC. This sequence encodes CSAGTYKGTVYEQYF.

The chain combines TRBV25-1 with TRBJ1-2; 7 nucleotides match TRBD1. There are 14 residues in the CDR3. Germline V CDR1 and CDR2: MGHDK, SYGVNS. The J segment lost 4 bases and the V segment lost 8 bases, leaving 10 bases of the junction unmatched. CDR3 sequence reads: CASGRGGSIYGYTF. Written as DNA, the CDR3 is TGTGCCAGCGGGCGAGGGGGCAGCATCTATGGCTACACCTTC.

J is TRBJ1-3 and V is TRBV5-4; no reliable D call. Trimming left V 4 bases short and J 0 bases short, with 11 bases between. The V gene's germline CDR1 is SGHNT and CDR2 YYREEE (reference sequence). This CDR3 is 15 amino acids long. The CDR3 nucleotides are TGTGCCAGCAGCACGGACTCCTACTCTGGAAACACCATATATTTT. Residues: CASSTDSYSGNTIYF.

The chain is built from TRBV29-1 and TRBJ1-2; weak D call: TRBD1 (5 bases). CDR1 is SQVTM, CDR2 ANQGSEA, per germline. This CDR3 is built from 13 residues. Trimming pared 3 bases from V and 8 bases from J, leaving 16 bases between. Here the CDR3 reads CSVDGASKVGYTF. For the CDR3, the DNA is TGCAGCGTTGATGGGGCCTCGAAAGTCGGCTACACCTTC. Looking up the rest from reference TRBV29-1 and TRBJ1-2 gives the full variable domain: SAVISQKPSRDICQRGTSLTIQCQVDSQVTMMFWYRQQPGQSLTLIATANQGSEATYESGFVIDKFPISRPNLTFSTLTVSNMSPEDSSIYLCSVDGASKVGYTFGSGTRLTVV.

This clone was counted a single time. V is TRBV5-1 and J is TRBJ2-3, with 7 bases that match TRBD2. The CDR3 totals 16 residues. With V trimmed by 4 bases and J by 2 bases, 10 bases remained unmatched. The V gene's germline CDR1 is SGHRS and CDR2 YFSETQ. CDR3 sequence: CASSPGRLADTDTQYF. The CDR3 nucleotides read TGCGCCAGCAGCCCCGGAAGGCTAGCGGACACAGATACGCAGTATTTT.

The chain carries TRBV7-9 and TRBJ2-2, with 12 positions matching TRBD2. The ends lost 7 bases at V and 7 bases at J; junction bases unmatched: 7. The germline V gene encodes CDR1 SEHNR and CDR2 FQNEAQ (reference sequence). The CDR3 covers 15 residues. CDR3 loop: CASTHGLAGHGELFF. For the CDR3, the DNA is TGTGCCAGCACCCACGGACTAGCGGGACACGGGGAGCTGTTTTTT.

Written as DNA, the CDR3 is TGTGCCAGCAGCTTCACCAGGACAGGGTCCGGCTACACCTTC. Protein sequence: CASSFTRTGSGYTF. The V call is TRBV7-4, the J call TRBJ1-2; TRBD1 matches 8 bases. Germline V lookup: CDR1 SGHVT, CDR2 SQSDAQ. This CDR3 has 14 amino acids. Trimming cost V 3 bases and J 8 bases; bases outside gene matches: 8.

This chain uses TRBV9 with TRBJ2-1, with a possible D match to TRBD1 (5 bases). This CDR3 spans 17 amino acids. The germline V gene encodes CDR1 SGDLS and CDR2 YYNGEE. V gave up 4 bases and J gave up 0 bases, with 17 bases separating them. DNA of the CDR3: TGTGCCAGCAGCCCGACAGACCCGAGACCCTCCTACAATGAGCAGTTCTTC. Protein product: CASSPTDPRPSYNEQFF.

Regarding this clone: The junction and the germline gene differ at one end; a read error may be behind it. CDR3 in DNA: TGTGCCAGCTGCGCTTGGGACAACGAGCAGTTCTTC. It codes for CASCAWDNEQFF. This chain uses TRBV2 with TRBJ2-1; D might be TRBD1 (6 bases). This CDR3 spans 12 amino acids. Germline CDR1 SNHLY, CDR2 FYNNEI.

V is TRBV19 and J is TRBJ2-6, with D possibly TRBD2 on 5 matching bases. Germline lookup yields CDR1 LNHDA and CDR2 SQIVND (reference sequence). The CDR3 spans 16 residues. V was clipped by 6 bases and J by 4 bases, with 16 bases between them. CDR3: CASSHGLHAGANVLTF. The CDR3 nucleotides read TGTGCCAGTAGCCACGGACTGCACGCAGGGGCCAACGTCCTGACTTTC.